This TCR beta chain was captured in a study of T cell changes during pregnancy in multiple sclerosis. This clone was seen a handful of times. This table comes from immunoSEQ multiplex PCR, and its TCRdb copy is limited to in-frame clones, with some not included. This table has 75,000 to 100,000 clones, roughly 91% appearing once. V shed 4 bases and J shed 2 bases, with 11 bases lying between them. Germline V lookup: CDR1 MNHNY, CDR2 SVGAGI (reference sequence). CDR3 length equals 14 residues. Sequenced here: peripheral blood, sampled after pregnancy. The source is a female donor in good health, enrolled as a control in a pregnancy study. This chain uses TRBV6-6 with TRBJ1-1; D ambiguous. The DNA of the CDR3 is TGTGCCAGCAGTTTCGCAGGTACTAACACTGAAGCTTTCTTT. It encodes CASSFAGTNTEAFF.